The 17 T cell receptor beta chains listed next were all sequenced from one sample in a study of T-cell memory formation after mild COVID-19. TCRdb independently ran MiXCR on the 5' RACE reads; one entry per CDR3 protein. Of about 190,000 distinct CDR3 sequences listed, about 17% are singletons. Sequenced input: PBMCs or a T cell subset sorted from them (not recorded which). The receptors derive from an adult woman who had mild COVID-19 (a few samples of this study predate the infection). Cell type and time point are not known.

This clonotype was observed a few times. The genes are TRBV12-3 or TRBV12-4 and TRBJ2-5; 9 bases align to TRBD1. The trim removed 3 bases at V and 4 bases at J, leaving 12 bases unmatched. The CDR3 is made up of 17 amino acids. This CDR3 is CASSFYLGQGLGETQYF. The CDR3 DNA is TGTGCCAGCAGTTTCTACCTGGGACAGGGCCTGGGAGAGACCCAGTACTTC.

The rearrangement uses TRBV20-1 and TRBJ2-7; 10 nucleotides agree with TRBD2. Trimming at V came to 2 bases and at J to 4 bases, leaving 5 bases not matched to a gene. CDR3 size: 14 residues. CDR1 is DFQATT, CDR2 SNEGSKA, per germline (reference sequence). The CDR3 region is CSARLSLAGYEQYF. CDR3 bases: TGCAGTGCTAGATTGTCACTAGCGGGGTACGAGCAGTACTTC.

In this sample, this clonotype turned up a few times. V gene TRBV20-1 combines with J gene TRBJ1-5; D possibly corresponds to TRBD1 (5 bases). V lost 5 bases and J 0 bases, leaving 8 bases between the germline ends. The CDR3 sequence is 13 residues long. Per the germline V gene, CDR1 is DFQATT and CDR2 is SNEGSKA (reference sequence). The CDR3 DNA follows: TGCAGTGCTTCGACAGCTAGCAATCAGCCCCAGCATTTT. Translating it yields CSASTASNQPQHF.

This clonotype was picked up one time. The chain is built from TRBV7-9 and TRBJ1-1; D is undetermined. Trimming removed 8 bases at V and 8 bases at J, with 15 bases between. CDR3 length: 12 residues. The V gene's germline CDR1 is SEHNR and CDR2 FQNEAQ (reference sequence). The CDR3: CASHDETDEAFF. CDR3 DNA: TGTGCCAGCCACGACGAGACGGACGAAGCTTTCTTT.

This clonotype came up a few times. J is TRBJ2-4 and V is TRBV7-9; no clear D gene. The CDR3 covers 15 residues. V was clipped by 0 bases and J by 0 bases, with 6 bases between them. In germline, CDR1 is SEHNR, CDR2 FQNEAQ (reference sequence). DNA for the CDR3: TGTGCCAGCAGCTTAGCGTTGGTAGCCAAAAACATTCAGTACTTC. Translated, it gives CASSLALVAKNIQYF.

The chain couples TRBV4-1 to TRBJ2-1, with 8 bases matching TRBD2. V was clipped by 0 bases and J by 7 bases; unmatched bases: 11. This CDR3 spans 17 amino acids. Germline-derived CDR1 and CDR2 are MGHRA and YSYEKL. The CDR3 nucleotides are TGCGCCAGCAGCCAAGAAAACGGCGGGACTAGGATGAATGAGCAGTTCTTC. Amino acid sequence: CASSQENGGTRMNEQFF.

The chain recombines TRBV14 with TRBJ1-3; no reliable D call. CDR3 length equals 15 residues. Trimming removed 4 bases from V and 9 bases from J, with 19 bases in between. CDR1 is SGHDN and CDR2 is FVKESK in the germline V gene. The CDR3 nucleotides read TGTGCCAGCAGCCTGCCGGGCCTCGGTAGTAGCACCATATATTTT. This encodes CASSLPGLGSSTIYF.

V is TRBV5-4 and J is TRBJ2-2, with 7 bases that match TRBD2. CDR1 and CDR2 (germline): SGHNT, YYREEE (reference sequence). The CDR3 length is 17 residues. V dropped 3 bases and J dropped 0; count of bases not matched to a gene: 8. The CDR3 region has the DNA TGTGCCAGCAGCTCGGCTCCCGGGGGGTCGAACACCGGGGAGCTGTTTTTT. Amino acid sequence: CASSSAPGGSNTGELFF. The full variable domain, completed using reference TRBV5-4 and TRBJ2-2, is ETGVTQSPTHLIKTRGQQVTLRCSSQSGHNTVSWYQQALGQGPQFIFQYYREEENGRGNFPPRFSGLQFPNYSSELNVNALELDDSALYLCASSSAPGGSNTGELFFGEGSRLTVL.

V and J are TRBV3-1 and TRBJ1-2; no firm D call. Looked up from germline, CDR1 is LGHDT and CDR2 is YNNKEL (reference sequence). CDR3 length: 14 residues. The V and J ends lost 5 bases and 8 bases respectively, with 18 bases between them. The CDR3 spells CASSVVLAGGGYTF. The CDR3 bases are TGTGCCAGCAGCGTAGTCTTGGCAGGCGGCGGCTACACCTTC.

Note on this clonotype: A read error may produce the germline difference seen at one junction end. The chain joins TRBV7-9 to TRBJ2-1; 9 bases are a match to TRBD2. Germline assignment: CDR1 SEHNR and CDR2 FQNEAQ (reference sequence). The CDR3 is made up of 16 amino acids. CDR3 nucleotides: TGTGCCAGCAGCCCACCCTCGGCGGGGGGGCCTAATGGGCAGTTCTTC. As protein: CASSPPSAGGPNGQFF.

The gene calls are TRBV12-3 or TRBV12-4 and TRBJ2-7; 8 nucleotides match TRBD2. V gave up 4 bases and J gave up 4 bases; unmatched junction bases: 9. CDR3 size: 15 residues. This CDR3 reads CASSSSALADYEQYF. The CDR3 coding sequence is TGTGCCAGCAGTTCATCGGCACTAGCGGATTACGAGCAGTACTTC.

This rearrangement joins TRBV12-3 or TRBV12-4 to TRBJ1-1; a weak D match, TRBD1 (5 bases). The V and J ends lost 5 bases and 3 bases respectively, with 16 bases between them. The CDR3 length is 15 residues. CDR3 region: CASSPPFEGDTEAFF. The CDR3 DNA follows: TGTGCCAGCAGTCCACCATTCGAAGGGGACACTGAAGCTTTCTTT.

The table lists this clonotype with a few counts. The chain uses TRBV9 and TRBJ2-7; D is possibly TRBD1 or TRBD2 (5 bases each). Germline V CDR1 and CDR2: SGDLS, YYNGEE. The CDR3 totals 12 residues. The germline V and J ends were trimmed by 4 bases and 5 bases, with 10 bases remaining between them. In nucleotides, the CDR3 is TGTGCCAGCAGCTCCCGGGGCCACGAGCAGTACTTC. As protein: CASSSRGHEQYF.

CDR3 in amino acids: CASRPAGSGAGEQFF. CDR3 sequence (DNA): TGTGCCAGCAGGCCGGCGGGGTCGGGGGCCGGTGAGCAGTTCTTC. The chain carries TRBV2 and TRBJ2-1, with D perhaps matching TRBD1 or TRBD2 (6 bases each). The CDR3 covers 15 residues. Trimming removed 6 bases from V and 9 bases from J, with 21 bases in between. CDR1 and CDR2 (germline): SNHLY, FYNNEI.

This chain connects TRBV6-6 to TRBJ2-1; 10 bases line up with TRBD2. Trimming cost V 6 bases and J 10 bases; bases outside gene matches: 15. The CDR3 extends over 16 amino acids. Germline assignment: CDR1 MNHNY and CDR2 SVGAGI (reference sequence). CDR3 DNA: TGTGCCAGCAGCGGACACCGACTAGCGGGCCCCGGGGAGCAGTTCTTC. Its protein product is CASSGHRLAGPGEQFF.

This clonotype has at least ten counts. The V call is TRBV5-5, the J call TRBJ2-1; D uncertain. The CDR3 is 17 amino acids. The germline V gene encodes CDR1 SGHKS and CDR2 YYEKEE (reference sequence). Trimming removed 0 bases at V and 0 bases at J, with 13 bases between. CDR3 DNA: TGTGCCAGCAGCTTGGGCTGGGCGTCGAGCTCCTACAATGAGCAGTTCTTC. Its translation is CASSLGWASSSYNEQFF.

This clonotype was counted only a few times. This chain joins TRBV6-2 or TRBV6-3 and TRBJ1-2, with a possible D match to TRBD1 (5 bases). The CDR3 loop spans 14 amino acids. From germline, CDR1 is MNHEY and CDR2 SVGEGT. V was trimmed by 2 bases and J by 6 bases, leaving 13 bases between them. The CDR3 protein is CASSYGRQGDGYTF. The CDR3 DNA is TGTGCCAGCAGTTACGGCAGGCAAGGGGATGGCTACACCTTC.